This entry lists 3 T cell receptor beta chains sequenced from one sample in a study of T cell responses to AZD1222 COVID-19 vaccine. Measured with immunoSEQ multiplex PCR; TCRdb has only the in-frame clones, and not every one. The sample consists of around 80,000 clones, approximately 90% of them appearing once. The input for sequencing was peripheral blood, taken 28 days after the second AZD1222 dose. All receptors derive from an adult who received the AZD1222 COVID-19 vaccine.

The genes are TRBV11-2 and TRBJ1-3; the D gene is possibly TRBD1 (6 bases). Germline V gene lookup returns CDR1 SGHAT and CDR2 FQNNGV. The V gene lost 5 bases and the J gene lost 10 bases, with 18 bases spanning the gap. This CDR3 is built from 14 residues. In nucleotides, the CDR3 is TGTGCCAGCAGCGGACAGCAGGGTGGTGGGACCATATATTTT. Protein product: CASSGQQGGGTIYF. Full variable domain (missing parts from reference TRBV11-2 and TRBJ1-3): EAGVAQSPRYKIIEKRQSVAFWCNPISGHATLYWYQQILGQGPKLLIQFQNNGVVDDSQLPKDRFSAERLKGVDSTLKIQPAKLEDSAVYLCASSGQQGGGTIYFGEGSWLTVV.

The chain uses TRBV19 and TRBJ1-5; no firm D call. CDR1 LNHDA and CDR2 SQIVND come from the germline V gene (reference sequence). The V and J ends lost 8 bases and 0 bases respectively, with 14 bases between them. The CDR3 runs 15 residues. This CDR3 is CASHTAGNSNQPQHF. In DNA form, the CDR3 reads TGTGCCAGTCACACCGCAGGTAATAGCAATCAGCCCCAGCATTTT. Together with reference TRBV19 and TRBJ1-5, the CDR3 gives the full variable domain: DGGITQSPKYLFRKEGQNVTLSCEQNLNHDAMYWYRQDPGQGLRLIYYSQIVNDFQKGDIAEGYSVSREKKESFPLTVTSAQKNPTAFYLCASHTAGNSNQPQHFGDGTRLSIL.

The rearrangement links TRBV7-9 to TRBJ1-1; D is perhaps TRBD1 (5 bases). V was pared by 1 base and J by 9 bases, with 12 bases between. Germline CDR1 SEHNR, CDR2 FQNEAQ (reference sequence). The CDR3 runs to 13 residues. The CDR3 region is CASSLGDGRKAFF. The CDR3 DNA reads TGTGCCAGCAGCTTAGGGGACGGTAGAAAAGCTTTCTTT.